Listed below are T cell receptor beta chains from one sample, sequenced in a study of blood T cell repertoires in COVID-19. Only in-frame clones appear in the TCRdb table, and some are missing; sequencing was by immunoSEQ multiplex PCR. The table records about 200,000 clones, about 88% of them present only once. Specimen: peripheral blood. The receptor source for this set is a woman aged 45-60 years with COVID-19, enrolled during active disease. Each CDR3 is given with its conserved first and last residue. The order of the fields is clone size, J gene, D gene, V gene, CDR3 DNA, CDR3 protein. D genes are given only for firm matches. Rows give clone size only sometimes, using once, few, many, or a class for an expanded clone.

few,TRBJ1-5,TRBD1,TRBV30,TGTGCCTGGAGTGTAGGAGGGGGCGCAGGCAATCAGCCCCAGCATTTT,CAWSVGGGAGNQPQHF
.,TRBJ2-3,.,TRBV6-5,TGTGCCAGCAGTTACGTCAGGGACTGGAGGACAGATACGCAGTATTTT,CASSYVRDWRTDTQYF
.,TRBJ1-5,.,TRBV6-5,TGTGCCAGCAGTCCAAGACAGGTTGGCCAGCCCCAGCATTTT,CASSPRQVGQPQHF
few,TRBJ1-1,TRBD1,TRBV5-4,TGTGCCAGCAGCTCCCCCGGGACAGGGGGCACTGAAGCTTTCTTT,CASSSPGTGGTEAFF
.,TRBJ2-1,.,TRBV11-2,TGTGCCAGCAGCTTAGAGTCCCGGGGGGCGGGGAATGAGCAGTTCTTC,CASSLESRGAGNEQFF
once,TRBJ1-5,TRBD1,TRBV7-6,TGTGCCAGCAGCTCCCAGGGACAGGCTCTCCGTACTTATCAGCCCCAGCATTTT,CASSSQGQALRTYQPQHF
.,TRBJ2-7,.,TRBV27,TGTGCCAGCAGAGGGGGCTACGAGCAGTACTTC,CASRGGYEQYF
few,TRBJ1-5,TRBD1,TRBV6-2/TRBV6-3,TGTGCCAGCAGTTCCACAGGGGGTTATCAGCCCCAGCATTTT,CASSSTGGYQPQHF
.,TRBJ1-2,.,TRBV27,TGTGCCAGCAGTCCCCGGACACGGATCTATGGCTACACCTTC,CASSPRTRIYGYTF
.,TRBJ2-6,.,TRBV7-2,TGTGCCAGCAGCCCCCGTCCCCTAGCTGGGGCCAACGTCCTGACTTTC,CASSPRPLAGANVLTF
.,TRBJ2-1,.,TRBV6-1,TGTGCCAGCAGTGAATGGAGGTTAGACCGGCAGTTCTTC,CASSEWRLDRQFF
.,TRBJ2-5,.,TRBV5-1,TGCGCCAGCAGCTTCGGACCGGACAGAGAACAAGAGACCCAGTACTTC,CASSFGPDREQETQYF
few,TRBJ1-1,TRBD1,TRBV23-1,TGCGCCAGCAGTCAAGAGGAGACAGGGGGGACTGAAGCTTTCTTT,CASSQEETGGTEAFF
.,TRBJ1-2,TRBD1,TRBV19,TGTGCCAGTAGGACAGGGGAGTATGGCTACACCTTC,CASRTGEYGYTF
once,TRBJ1-1,.,TRBV11-1,TGTGCCAGCAGCTTAGGTGGGCACCTGAACACTGAAGCTTTCTTT,CASSLGGHLNTEAFF
.,TRBJ1-4,TRBD1,TRBV5-1,TGCGCCAGCAGCTCGCGGACAGGAGTTGAAAAACTGTTTTTT,CASSSRTGVEKLFF
.,TRBJ2-1,.,TRBV19,TGTGCCAGTAGTATAGGAGGCCACAATGAGCAGTTCTTC,CASSIGGHNEQFF
once,TRBJ2-7,TRBD1,TRBV29-1,TGCAGCGCAGCACAGGGGTGGGCCTACGAGCAGTACTTC,CSAAQGWAYEQYF
few,TRBJ2-2,.,TRBV12-3/TRBV12-4,TGTGCCAGCAGTTTGATAGACGGGGAGCTGTTTTTT,CASSLIDGELFF
once,TRBJ1-4,.,TRBV7-6,TGTGCCAGCAGCGTTTATTTGGACAGCCCAAATGAAAAACTGTTTTTT,CASSVYLDSPNEKLFF
.,TRBJ2-3,.,TRBV3-1/TRBV3-2,TGTGCCAGCGGACGGCGGGGCTGCGGAGGCACAGATACGCAGTATTTT,CASGRRGCGGTDTQYF
few,TRBJ1-4,.,TRBV3-1/TRBV3-2,TGTGCCAGCAAAGACAGCCTTAATGAAAAACTGTTTTTT,CASKDSLNEKLFF
once,TRBJ1-1,.,TRBV5-4,TGTGCCAGCAGCGGAGCGGTCTCGGGACACCAGAACACTGAAGCTTTCTTT,CASSGAVSGHQNTEAFF
.,TRBJ1-2,.,TRBV7-8,TGTGCCAGCAGCTTAGCCGGGACATATTATGGCTACACCTTC,CASSLAGTYYGYTF
once,TRBJ2-3,.,TRBV28,TGTGCCAGCAGTCCCCAGGTCACAGATACGCAGTATTTT,CASSPQVTDTQYF
.,TRBJ2-5,TRBD2,TRBV3-1/TRBV3-2,TGTGCCAGCAGCCAGACTAGCGGGGGTAAGGAGACCCAGTACTTC,CASSQTSGGKETQYF
few,TRBJ2-2,.,TRBV7-9,TGTGCCAGCAGCTTAGACGGGGGTGTCGGGGAGCTGTTTTTT,CASSLDGGVGELFF
once,TRBJ1-1,TRBD1,TRBV5-4,TGTGCCAGCAGCCAGGGGGCCTGGGAGAACACTGAAGCTTTCTTT,CASSQGAWENTEAFF
.,TRBJ2-7,.,TRBV3-1/TRBV3-2,TGTGCCAGCAGCCAAGATCGTAAGGGGGGGAGCTCCTACGAGCAGTACTTC,CASSQDRKGGSSYEQYF
.,TRBJ1-1,TRBD1,TRBV5-6,TGTGCCAGCAGCTTAAGCGGGACAGGGTATACTGAAGCTTTCTTT,CASSLSGTGYTEAFF
.,TRBJ1-3,TRBD1,TRBV28,TGTGCCAGCAGCCCCCCGACAGGGTCTGGAAACACCATATATTTT,CASSPPTGSGNTIYF
.,TRBJ2-2,TRBD2,TRBV19,TGTGCCAGTTTAGGGACTAGCGGTTCTTACACCGGGGAGCTGTTTTTT,CASLGTSGSYTGELFF
.,TRBJ1-1,TRBD1,TRBV19,TGTGCCAGTAGTAGGGACAGGATCAACACTGAAGCTTTCTTT,CASSRDRINTEAFF
.,TRBJ1-4,.,TRBV24-1,TGTGCCACCAGTGATTTCGGGGAAAAACTGTTTTTT,CATSDFGEKLFF
.,TRBJ1-3,.,TRBV19,TGTGCCAGTAGTATAGAGGACAGACCTGGAAACACCATATATTTT,CASSIEDRPGNTIYF
few,TRBJ1-3,TRBD1,TRBV3-1/TRBV3-2,TGTGCCAGCAGCCTCCGGGACAGGGGGAACACCATATATTTT,CASSLRDRGNTIYF
.,TRBJ1-6,TRBD1,TRBV28,TGTGCCAGCAGCCGGGACAGGACGAGCTCCTATAATTCACCCCTCCACTTT,CASSRDRTSSYNSPLHF
.,TRBJ2-1,.,TRBV19,TGTGCCACCGCGAGTGTCTCCTACAATGAGCAGTTCTTC,CATASVSYNEQFF
.,TRBJ1-4,.,TRBV7-8,TGTGCCAGCAGCTTGAGGGGGTCACCAACTAATGAAAAACTGTTTTTT,CASSLRGSPTNEKLFF
few,TRBJ1-2,.,TRBV7-2,TGTGCCAGCAGCCAAGCCTTGAACTATGGCTACACCTTC,CASSQALNYGYTF
.,TRBJ1-2,.,TRBV9,TGTGCCAGCAGCTCCAGCCGGGGCTATGGCTACACCTTC,CASSSSRGYGYTF
once,TRBJ2-2,TRBD2,TRBV5-1,TGCGCCAGCAGCCTCCTGGGTCGGGGGGAGAACACCGGGGAGCTGTTTTTT,CASSLLGRGENTGELFF
.,TRBJ2-1,.,TRBV5-1,TGCGCCAGCAGCTTGTTGGGCGAGCAGTTCTTC,CASSLLGEQFF
.,TRBJ2-3,TRBD1,TRBV2,TGTGCCAGCAGCTGGGTAGGGACAGGTGGAGATACGCAGTATTTT,CASSWVGTGGDTQYF
.,TRBJ1-6,.,TRBV7-3,TGTGCCAGCAGCCCCGCCGCGGCGGGGGAGCTCCACTTT,CASSPAAAGELHF
.,TRBJ1-2,TRBD1,TRBV19,TGTGCCAGTACTTGGACAGGGGCCGACTATGGCTACACCTTC,CASTWTGADYGYTF
.,TRBJ2-5,.,TRBV5-1,TGCGCCAGCAGCTTGGGCCAGGGAAGGGGGACCCAGTACTTC,CASSLGQGRGTQYF
.,TRBJ2-3,TRBD1,TRBV9,TGTGCCAGCAGCGTCGGACAGGGTACAGATACGCAGTATTTT,CASSVGQGTDTQYF
.,TRBJ1-5,.,TRBV1,TGCACCAGCAGCCACCGGACGGAGGGAGGGAGTCAGCCCCAGCATTTT,CTSSHRTEGGSQPQHF
.,TRBJ1-2,.,TRBV27,TGTGCCAGCAGTTTGACAGCCGCCTTGGGTGGCTACACCTTC,CASSLTAALGGYTF
.,TRBJ1-3,.,TRBV27,TGTGCCAGCAGTTCAACAGGGGGAAACACCATATATTTT,CASSSTGGNTIYF
.,TRBJ2-5,TRBD1,TRBV27,TGTGCCAGCAGTTCAGACAGGGGCCATGTTTCCCAGTACTTC,CASSSDRGHVSQYF
.,TRBJ1-1,TRBD1,TRBV4-1,TGCGCCAGCAGCTGGACAGGGGGCGCCGACACTGAAGCTTTCTTT,CASSWTGGADTEAFF
.,TRBJ1-5,.,TRBV29-1,TGCAGCGTTGTGGGCATAACAGGGCCCCAGCATTTT,CSVVGITGPQHF
.,TRBJ2-5,.,TRBV2,TGTGCCAGCAGTGAAGGAAGAGTCCAAGAGACCCAGTACTTC,CASSEGRVQETQYF
.,TRBJ1-1,TRBD1,TRBV12-5,TGTGCTAGTGGTTTGCGGACAGGCCAAAACACTGAAGCTTTCTTT,CASGLRTGQNTEAFF
.,TRBJ2-5,TRBD2,TRBV5-1,TGCGCCAGCAGCTTGGGCGGGGGGGCGGAGACCCAGTACTTC,CASSLGGGAETQYF
.,TRBJ1-3,TRBD1,TRBV5-1,TGCGCCAGCAGCTTGACAGGGGGGGATAGAAACACCATATATTTT,CASSLTGGDRNTIYF
.,TRBJ1-4,.,TRBV6-5,TGTGCCAGCATAGCCGGCCGGCTAACTAATGAAAAACTGTTTTTT,CASIAGRLTNEKLFF